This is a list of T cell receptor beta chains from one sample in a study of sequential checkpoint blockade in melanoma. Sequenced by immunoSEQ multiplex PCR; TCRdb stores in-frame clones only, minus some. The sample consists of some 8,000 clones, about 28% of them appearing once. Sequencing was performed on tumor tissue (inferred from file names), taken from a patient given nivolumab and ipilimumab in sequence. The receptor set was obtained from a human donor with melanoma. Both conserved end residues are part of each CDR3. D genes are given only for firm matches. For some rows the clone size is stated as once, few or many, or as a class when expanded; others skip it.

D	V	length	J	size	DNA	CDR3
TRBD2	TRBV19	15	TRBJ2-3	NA	TGTGCCAGTAGTTTTTGGGCGGGAGACACAGATACGCAGTATTTT	CASSFWAGDTDTQYF
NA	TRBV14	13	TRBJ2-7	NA	TGTGCCAGCAGCGGACCGCCGGGATACGAGCAGTACTTC	CASSGPPGYEQYF
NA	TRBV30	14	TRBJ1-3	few	TGTGCCTGGAGTGTAACAGTCTCTGGAAACACCATATATTTT	CAWSVTVSGNTIYF
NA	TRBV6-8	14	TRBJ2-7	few	TGTGCCATCAGTGGATCAGGTCAGGCGGAGGAGCAGTACTTC	CAISGSGQAEEQYF
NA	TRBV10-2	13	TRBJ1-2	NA	TGCGCCAGCAGTGAGGGGGGGTCGGTCGGCTACACCTTC	CASSEGGSVGYTF
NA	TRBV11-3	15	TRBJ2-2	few	TGTGCCAGCAGCTTAGGAACAGTGAACACCGGGGAGCTGTTTTTT	CASSLGTVNTGELFF
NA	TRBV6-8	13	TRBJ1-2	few	TGTGCCAGCAGTTACGGCCCGCGGGCAGGCTACACCTTC	CASSYGPRAGYTF
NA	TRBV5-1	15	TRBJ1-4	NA	TGCGCCAGCAGCTCGCGACCGGCGGGAAATGAAAAACTGTTTTTT	CASSSRPAGNEKLFF
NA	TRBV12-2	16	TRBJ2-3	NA	TGTGCAAGTCGCTTTATGCGGCGGGAGGGCACAGATACGCAGTATTTT	CASRFMRREGTDTQYF
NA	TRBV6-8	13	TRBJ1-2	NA	TGTGCCAGCAGTAAAGAGACGGAAGATGGCTACACCTTC	CASSKETEDGYTF
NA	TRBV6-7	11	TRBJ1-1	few	TGTGCCAGCAGCGACCGGGCTGAAGCTTTCTTT	CASSDRAEAFF
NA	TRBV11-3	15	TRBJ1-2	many	TGTGCCAGCAGCTTAGAGCTGGGGCAGAACTATGGCTACACCTTC	CASSLELGQNYGYTF
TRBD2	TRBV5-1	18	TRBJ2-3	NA	TGCGCCAGCAGCGGGGGACTAGCGGGGGTCTCTAGCACAGATACGCAGTATTTT	CASSGGLAGVSSTDTQYF
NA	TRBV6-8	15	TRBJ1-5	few	TGTGCCAGCAACCCGATACAGGGTGGCGGTCAGCCCCAGCATTTT	CASNPIQGGGQPQHF
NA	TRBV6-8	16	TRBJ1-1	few	TGTGCCAGCAGCTTGGACAGACAGCCTTCCAACACTGAAGCTTTCTTT	CASSLDRQPSNTEAFF
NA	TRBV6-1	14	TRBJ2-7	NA	TGTGCCAGCAGTGAAGCTGGGGGGCGCAACGAGCAGTACTTC	CASSEAGGRNEQYF
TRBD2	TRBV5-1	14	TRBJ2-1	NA	TGCGCCAGCAGCTTACTAGCGGGTCCCGGTGAGCAGTTCTTC	CASSLLAGPGEQFF
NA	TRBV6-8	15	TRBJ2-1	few	TGTGCCAGCAGTTACTCCGGTGTCTCCTACAATGAGCAGTTCTTC	CASSYSGVSYNEQFF